The present T cell receptor (beta chain) was sequenced within a study of T cell responses to AZD1222 COVID-19 vaccine. CDR1 is MNHEY and CDR2 is SVGAGI in the germline V gene. Deletions cut 8 bases from V and 2 bases from J, with 13 bases between. The CDR3 spans 13 residues. The repertoire was sequenced with immunoSEQ multiplex PCR; TCRdb's copy has only in-frame clones and lacks some. The sample carries over 150,000 clones, roughly 90% recorded once. This chain links TRBV6-5 with TRBJ2-7; the D is unclear. This sample comprised peripheral blood, obtained on day 0 of AZD1222 vaccination. The clonotype originates from an adult in good health. CDR3 coding DNA: TGTGCCAGCCGCGGTGGCTTAACCTACGAGCAGTACTTC. Its protein is CASRGGLTYEQYF.